This TCR beta chain is from a study of glioma-infiltrating T cells. About the study: Target coverage was roughly 4- to 11-fold for roughly one million blood T cells.

About this clonotype: The antigen remains unidentified.

Using RNA template, CDR3s of TCR alpha and beta were amplified with iRepertoire arm-PCR. From the multiplex PCR reads, TCRdb called clonotypes with MiXCR, one entry per CDR3 protein. The repertoire includes around 350,000 distinct CDR3 sequences, roughly two fifths of them detected once, and about 11% sits in the top ten. Study-level findings and limits: Very few CDR3 sequences were shared between tissue and blood. Non-neoplastic patients had below-expected tissue-blood divergence, while all gliomas exceeded expectation.

Deletions cut 4 bases from V and 0 bases from J, with 10 bases between. The CDR3 totals 15 residues. CDR1 and CDR2 (germline): SGHTA, FQGNSA. The chain is built from TRBV7-2 and TRBJ1-3, with D uncertain. The material sequenced was glioma tissue, nonneoplastic brain tissue, or PBMCs (not recorded which). The sequence derives from a human donor with low-grade glioma or glioblastoma, undergoing nonglioma brain surgery, or in good health (not recorded which). CDR3 bases: TGTGCCAGCAGCTCCCGACACCACTCTGGAAACACCATATATTTT. Translating gives CASSSRHHSGNTIYF. The full variable domain, its missing parts supplied by reference TRBV7-2 and TRBJ1-3, is GAGVSQSPSNKVTEKGKDVELRCDPISGHTALYWYRQSLGQGLEFLIYFQGNSAPDKSGLPSDRFSAERTGGSVSTLTIQRTQQEDSAVYLCASSSRHHSGNTIYFGEGSWLTVV.